The present TCR beta chain was sequenced within a study of blood T cell repertoires in COVID-19. The wider study: Researchers got acute and convalescent COVID-19 samples from the United States, Italy and Spain. In each case, the material was cDNA or gDNA derived from T cells, B-cell-depleted T cells, or PBMCs.

As processed by the authors: Estimates of nucleated cell counts were drawn from the amplification of reference gene primers. Libraries were prepared by immunoSEQ multiplex PCR; TCRdb keeps only in-frame clonotypes and omits some of them. For V, J and clone size, that table is used; D and trimming come from the DNA. The top ten hold roughly 1.9% of the sample, which has about 240,000 clones, around four fifths seen once. Losses at the gene ends were 5 bases for V and 1 base for J; bases not matched to a gene: 7. Germline CDR1 reads SEHNR; CDR2 reads FQNEAQ (reference sequence). There are 15 residues in the CDR3.

The sequenced sample consisted of peripheral blood. V is TRBV7-9 and J is TRBJ2-5, with 7 bases lining up with TRBD1. The sequence was collected from a man aged 25 to 40 who had recovered from COVID-19. The CDR3 region has the DNA TGTGCCAGCAGCCCGCCCGGGACAGCCCAAGAGACCCAGTACTTC. Amino acid sequence: CASSPPGTAQETQYF.